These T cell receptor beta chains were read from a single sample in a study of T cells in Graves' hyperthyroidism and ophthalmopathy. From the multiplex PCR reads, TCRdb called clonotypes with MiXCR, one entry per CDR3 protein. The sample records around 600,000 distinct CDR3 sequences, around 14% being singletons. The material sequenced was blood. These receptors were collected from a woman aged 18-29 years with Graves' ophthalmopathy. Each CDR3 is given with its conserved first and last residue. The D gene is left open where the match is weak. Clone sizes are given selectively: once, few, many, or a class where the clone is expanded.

cdr3_aa: CASSPSSYKQYF
cdr3_nt: TGTGCCAGCAGCCCATCCTCCTACAAGCAGTACTTC
v_call: TRBV13
clone_size: many
j_call: TRBJ2-7
d_call: NA

cdr3_aa: CASSYSGTSGRVNTGELFF
cdr3_nt: TGTGCCAGCAGTTACTCCGGGACTAGCGGGAGAGTGAACACCGGGGAGCTGTTTTTT
v_call: TRBV6-5
clone_size: NA
j_call: TRBJ2-2
d_call: TRBD2

cdr3_aa: CSARDPAGVAETQYF
cdr3_nt: TGCAGTGCTAGAGATCCAGCGGGAGTTGCAGAGACCCAGTACTTC
v_call: TRBV20-1
clone_size: many
j_call: TRBJ2-5
d_call: TRBD2

cdr3_aa: CASSFRTGTDSPLHF
cdr3_nt: TGTGCCAGCAGTTTTCGGACAGGGACTGATTCACCCCTCCACTTT
v_call: TRBV27
clone_size: NA
j_call: TRBJ1-6
d_call: TRBD1

cdr3_aa: CASSHVGEGMGTDTQYF
cdr3_nt: TGTGCCAGCAGCCACGTTGGGGAGGGGATGGGCACAGATACGCAGTATTTT
v_call: TRBV7-3
clone_size: many
j_call: TRBJ2-3
d_call: TRBD2

cdr3_aa: CASSSDGYEQYF
cdr3_nt: TGTGCCAGCAGCTCGGACGGGTACGAGCAGTACTTC
v_call: TRBV7-9
clone_size: many
j_call: TRBJ2-7
d_call: NA

cdr3_aa: CASSLVSYEQFF
cdr3_nt: TGTGCCAGCAGCTTGGTTAGCTATGAGCAGTTCTTC
v_call: TRBV5-6
clone_size: many
j_call: TRBJ2-1
d_call: NA

cdr3_aa: CASSQRGPGWNEQFF
cdr3_nt: TGTGCCAGCAGCCAAAGGGGGCCCGGATGGAATGAGCAGTTCTTC
v_call: TRBV7-2
clone_size: many
j_call: TRBJ2-1
d_call: TRBD1

cdr3_aa: CSVGGVSMNTEAFF
cdr3_nt: TGCAGCGTGGGAGGGGTCTCTATGAACACTGAAGCTTTCTTT
v_call: TRBV29-1
clone_size: many
j_call: TRBJ1-1
d_call: NA

cdr3_aa: CSASDAGQETQYF
cdr3_nt: TGCAGTGCTAGTGATGCCGGACAAGAGACCCAGTACTTC
v_call: TRBV20-1
clone_size: many
j_call: TRBJ2-5
d_call: NA

cdr3_aa: CSARGETSLYEQYF
cdr3_nt: TGCAGTGCTAGAGGGGAGACTAGCCTATACGAGCAGTACTTC
v_call: TRBV20-1
clone_size: many
j_call: TRBJ2-7
d_call: TRBD2

cdr3_aa: CASSLSRGAGPDTQYF
cdr3_nt: TGTGCCAGCAGTTTATCCCGGGGCGCGGGGCCAGATACGCAGTATTTT
v_call: TRBV27
clone_size: NA
j_call: TRBJ2-3
d_call: NA

cdr3_aa: CASSFGTAKSFTDTQYF
cdr3_nt: TGTGCTAGCAGCTTCGGGACAGCGAAAAGTTTCACAGATACGCAGTATTTT
v_call: TRBV7-7
clone_size: few
j_call: TRBJ2-3
d_call: TRBD1

cdr3_aa: CASSRSSGGAYGYTF
cdr3_nt: TGTGCCAGTAGTAGATCGTCTGGGGGGGCCTATGGCTACACCTTC
v_call: TRBV19
clone_size: NA
j_call: TRBJ1-2
d_call: NA

cdr3_aa: CASSIGTPNTEAFF
cdr3_nt: TGTGCCAGTAGTATAGGAACACCTAACACTGAAGCTTTCTTT
v_call: TRBV19
clone_size: NA
j_call: TRBJ1-1
d_call: NA